The rows below give T cell receptor beta chains drawn from one sample of a study of blood T cell repertoires in COVID-19. The method was immunoSEQ multiplex PCR; TCRdb's version includes in-frame clones alone and lacks a portion of them. The repertoire holds roughly 170,000 clones, with about four fifths as singletons. Sequencing was carried out using PBMCs or T cells enriched from blood (not recorded which). The origin of the receptors is a man between 45 and 60 years old who had recovered from COVID-19. Each CDR3 is given with its conserved first and last residue. D genes are given only for firm matches. Not all rows give a size; the values are once, few, many and, for expanded clones, a class.

TRBJ2-5,.,TRBD1,TRBV5-5,TGTGCCAGCAGCCGAGGGACAGGGAAAAGGACCCAGTACTTC,CASSRGTGKRTQYF
TRBJ2-3,.,.,TRBV29-1,TGCAGCGTTGAGTACACACACACAGATACGCAGTATTTT,CSVEYTHTDTQYF
TRBJ1-3,.,.,TRBV5-4,TGTGCCAGCAGCTATCAGGGATTGTCCGGAAACACCATATATTTT,CASSYQGLSGNTIYF
TRBJ1-6,.,.,TRBV28,TGTGCCAGCAGCCGACACGGATACAGAAGCTCCTATAATTCACCCCTCCACTTT,CASSRHGYRSSYNSPLHF
TRBJ1-1,.,.,TRBV7-8,TGTGCCAGCAGCCAGGGAGGGGACGCTTTCTTT,CASSQGGDAFF
TRBJ2-7,few,TRBD1,TRBV11-2,TGTGCCAGCAGCTCGGGACAGATCTACGAGCAGTACTTC,CASSSGQIYEQYF
TRBJ2-1,.,TRBD2,TRBV7-2,TGTGCCAGCAGCTTAGACCAGCGGGGGGCCGGTGAGCAGTTCTTC,CASSLDQRGAGEQFF
TRBJ1-2,.,TRBD1,TRBV4-3,TGCGCCAGCAGCCAAGCGGGTCGGACAGGGAACTATGGCTACACCTTC,CASSQAGRTGNYGYTF
TRBJ2-3,.,.,TRBV30,TGTGCCTGGAATCGGGCAGATACGCAGTATTTT,CAWNRADTQYF
TRBJ1-5,.,TRBD1,TRBV7-9,TGTGCCAGCAGCTTAAACAGGGGGAATCAGCCCCAGCATTTT,CASSLNRGNQPQHF
TRBJ2-7,.,.,TRBV3-1/TRBV3-2,TGTGCCAGCAGCCGGGACTTAACATCCTACGAGCAGTACTTC,CASSRDLTSYEQYF
TRBJ2-1,.,TRBD2,TRBV7-9,TGTGCCAGCAGCCGCGCGGGGGGGCCCAATGAGCAGTTCTTC,CASSRAGGPNEQFF
TRBJ1-5,.,TRBD1,TRBV5-1,TGCGCCAGCAGGGCCGGGACAGGGATCGGTCAGCCCCAGCATTTT,CASRAGTGIGQPQHF
TRBJ2-5,.,TRBD1,TRBV2,TGTGCCAGCAATGGACAGGGCTTAGGAGAGACCCAGTACTTC,CASNGQGLGETQYF
TRBJ1-1,.,TRBD1,TRBV2,TGTGCCAGCAGTGTACAGGGGGCATTGCGCACTGAAGCTTTCTTT,CASSVQGALRTEAFF
TRBJ2-7,.,.,TRBV6-5,TGTGCCAGCAGTTTCCGGGACATCTCCTACGAGCAGTACTTC,CASSFRDISYEQYF
TRBJ2-1,.,.,TRBV29-1,TGCAGCGCCCCAACCCCGGGAAGTTTTGAGCAGTTCTTC,CSAPTPGSFEQFF
TRBJ2-1,.,.,TRBV19,TGTGCCAGTAGACCCCGGGGGGCCCGGCCCTACAATGAGCAGTTCTTC,CASRPRGARPYNEQFF
TRBJ2-5,.,TRBD1,TRBV14,TGTGCCAGCAGCCCGCGTGGGACAGGGATTGGAGAGACCCAGTACTTC,CASSPRGTGIGETQYF
TRBJ2-7,.,.,TRBV5-1,TGCGCCAGCAGCCTTGGACAGAGTGTCAACGAGCAGTACTTC,CASSLGQSVNEQYF
TRBJ2-2,.,TRBD2,TRBV5-6,TGTGCCAGCAGCGCGGGCGGATTTGGACTAGTGATCACCGGGGAGCTGTTTTTT,CASSAGGFGLVITGELFF
TRBJ2-3,.,.,TRBV7-9,TGTGCCAGCAGCGAGGGACTTTTAGATACGCAGTATTTT,CASSEGLLDTQYF
TRBJ2-5,.,.,TRBV7-9,TGTGCCAGCAGCTTAAGGCTACAGGGTGAGACCCAGTACTTC,CASSLRLQGETQYF
TRBJ1-4,.,TRBD1,TRBV9,TGTGCCAGCAGCGCGCTTCCCGGGACAGGGGTAAAACTGTTTTTT,CASSALPGTGVKLFF
TRBJ1-5,.,.,TRBV6-2/TRBV6-3,TGTGCCAGCAGTGACAGTTCTGGTCTCAATCAGCCCCAGCATTTT,CASSDSSGLNQPQHF
TRBJ1-2,.,TRBD1,TRBV5-1,TGCGCCAGCAGCTCGGGACAGGGAATTAATGGCTACACCTTC,CASSSGQGINGYTF
TRBJ1-5,many,TRBD1,TRBV4-2,TGTGCCAGCACACTCTATCCGTTACAGGGGGTTAGCAATCAGCCCCAGCATTTT,CASTLYPLQGVSNQPQHF
TRBJ1-5,.,.,TRBV4-1,TGCGCCAGCAGCTCCTCCCCGGGGCAGCCCCAGCATTTT,CASSSSPGQPQHF
TRBJ2-3,.,.,TRBV6-6,TGTGCCAGCAGGGACAGCGGAAACACAGATACGCAGTATTTT,CASRDSGNTDTQYF
TRBJ2-7,few,.,TRBV6-5,TGTGCCAGCAGTAATGGGAAAAGGACTACCCCTCTGCAGTACTTC,CASSNGKRTTPLQYF
TRBJ1-3,.,.,TRBV7-8,TGTGCCAGCAGCTTAGCGAATTACAGGGACACCATATATTTT,CASSLANYRDTIYF
TRBJ1-5,.,.,TRBV12-3/TRBV12-4,TGTGCCTCTCGTCCAGGGGCCCATCAGCCCCAGCATTTT,CASRPGAHQPQHF
TRBJ2-3,.,TRBD1,TRBV18,TGTGCCAGCTCACAGTCACAGGGGGCCACAGATACGCAGTATTTT,CASSQSQGATDTQYF
TRBJ2-6,.,.,TRBV6-1,TGTGCCAGCAGTGAAGAGGGGACTGGGGCCAACGTCCTGACTTTC,CASSEEGTGANVLTF
TRBJ2-5,.,.,TRBV19,TGTGCCAGTAGACCGGGACTTCAAGAGACCCAGTACTTC,CASRPGLQETQYF
TRBJ1-2,.,TRBD1,TRBV29-1,TGCAGCGTTGAAGTTGGCCGGACAGGGGCCAATGGCTACACCTTC,CSVEVGRTGANGYTF
TRBJ2-4,.,.,TRBV9,TGTGCCAGCAGCGTAGGCGGCGGAGGAGGCGCAAACATTCAGTACTTC,CASSVGGGGGANIQYF
TRBJ1-6,.,.,TRBV6-1,TGTGCCAGCAGTGGGGGCCCCCTGGGTTCACCCCTCCACTTT,CASSGGPLGSPLHF
TRBJ2-7,.,.,TRBV3-1/TRBV3-2,TGTGCCAGCAGCCAAACCGCGTACGAGCAGTACTTC,CASSQTAYEQYF
TRBJ2-3,.,TRBD2,TRBV5-1,TGCGCCAGCAGCTTGTCTACTAGCGGGGGGTCAGATACGCAGTATTTT,CASSLSTSGGSDTQYF
TRBJ2-2,.,TRBD1,TRBV5-4,TGTGCCAGCAGCTTGCAGGGGGCTTTGGACACCGGGGAGCTGTTTTTT,CASSLQGALDTGELFF
TRBJ2-1,.,.,TRBV9,TGTGCCAGCAGCGCCCCTCAAATCGCAGGGGATTGGGATGAGCAGTTCTTC,CASSAPQIAGDWDEQFF
TRBJ1-2,.,TRBD1,TRBV5-4,TGTGCCAGCAGCTCCAACAGGGGCTATGGCTACACCTTC,CASSSNRGYGYTF
TRBJ2-7,.,.,TRBV18,TGTGCCAGCTCACGAACGAGCTACGAGCAGTACTTC,CASSRTSYEQYF
TRBJ1-2,.,.,TRBV2,TGTGCCAGCAGCGAAGGTCGGCGGGGTGGCTACACCTTC,CASSEGRRGGYTF